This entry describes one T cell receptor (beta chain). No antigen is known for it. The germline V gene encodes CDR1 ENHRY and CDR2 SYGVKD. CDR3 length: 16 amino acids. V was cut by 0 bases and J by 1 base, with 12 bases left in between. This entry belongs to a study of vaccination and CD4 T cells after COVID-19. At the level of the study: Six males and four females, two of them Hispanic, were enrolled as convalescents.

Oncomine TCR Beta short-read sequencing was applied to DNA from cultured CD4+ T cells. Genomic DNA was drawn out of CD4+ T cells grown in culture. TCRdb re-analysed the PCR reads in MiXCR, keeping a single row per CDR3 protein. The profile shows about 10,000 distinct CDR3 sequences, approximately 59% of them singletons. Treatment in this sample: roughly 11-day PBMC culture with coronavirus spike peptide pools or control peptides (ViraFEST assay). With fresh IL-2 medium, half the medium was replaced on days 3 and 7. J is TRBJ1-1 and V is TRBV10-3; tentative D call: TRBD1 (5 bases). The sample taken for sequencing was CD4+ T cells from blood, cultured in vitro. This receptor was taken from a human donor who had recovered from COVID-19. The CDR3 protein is CAISESAGQGNTEAFF. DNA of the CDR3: TGTGCCATCAGTGAGTCGGCAGGCCAGGGGAACACTGAAGCTTTCTTT.